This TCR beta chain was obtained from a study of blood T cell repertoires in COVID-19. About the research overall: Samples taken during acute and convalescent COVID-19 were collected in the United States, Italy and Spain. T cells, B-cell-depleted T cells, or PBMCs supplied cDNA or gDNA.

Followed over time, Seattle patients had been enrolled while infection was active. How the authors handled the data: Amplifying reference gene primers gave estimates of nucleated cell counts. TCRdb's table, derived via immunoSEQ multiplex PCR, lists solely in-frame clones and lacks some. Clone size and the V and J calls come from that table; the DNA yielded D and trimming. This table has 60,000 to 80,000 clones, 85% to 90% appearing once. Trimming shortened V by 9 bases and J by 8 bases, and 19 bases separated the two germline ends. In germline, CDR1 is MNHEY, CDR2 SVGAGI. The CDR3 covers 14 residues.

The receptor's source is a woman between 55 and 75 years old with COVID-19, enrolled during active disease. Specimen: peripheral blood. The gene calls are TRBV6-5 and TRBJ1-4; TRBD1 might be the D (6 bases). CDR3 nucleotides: TGTGCCAGTCGATTTAGGGGGTTAATGGAAAAACTGTTTTTT. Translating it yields CASRFRGLMEKLFF.